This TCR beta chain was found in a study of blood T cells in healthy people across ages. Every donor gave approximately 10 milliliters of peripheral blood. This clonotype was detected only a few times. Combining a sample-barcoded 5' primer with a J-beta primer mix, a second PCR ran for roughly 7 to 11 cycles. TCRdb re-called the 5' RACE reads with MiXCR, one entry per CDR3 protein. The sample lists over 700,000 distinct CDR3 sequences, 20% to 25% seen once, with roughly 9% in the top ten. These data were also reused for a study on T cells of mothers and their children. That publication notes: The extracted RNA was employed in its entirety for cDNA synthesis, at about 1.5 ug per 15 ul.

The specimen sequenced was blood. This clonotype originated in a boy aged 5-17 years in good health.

The CDR3 sequence is CASSPPTLRETQYF. The CDR3 nucleotides are TGTGCCAGCTCACCACCGACACTACGGGAGACCCAGTACTTC. The genes are TRBV18 and TRBJ2-5; D is uncertain. Germline CDR1 reads KGHSH; CDR2 reads LQKENI. Deletions cut 0 bases from V and 5 bases from J, with 10 bases between. This CDR3 contains 14 residues. Complete variable domain (other parts from reference TRBV18 and TRBJ2-5): NAGVMQNPRHLVRRRGQEARLRCSPMKGHSHVYWYRQLPEEGLKFMVYLQKENIIDESGMPKERFSAEFPKEGPSILRIQQVVRGDSAAYFCASSPPTLRETQYFGPGTRLLVL.